The rows below give T cell receptor beta chains drawn from one sample of a study of blood T cells in healthy people across ages. Each CDR3 protein is one row after TCRdb ran MiXCR on the 5' RACE reads. The repertoire holds 700,000 to 800,000 distinct CDR3 sequences, with roughly 43% as singletons. Sequenced sample: blood. The receptors here all came from a woman aged 60 to 75 in good health. The CDR3 runs from the conserved cysteine through the conserved F or W. D genes are given only for firm matches. Size values are once, few and many counts, or a class for expanded clones, and some rows have none.

clone_size: few
v_call: TRBV20-1
j_call: TRBJ2-1
d_call: TRBD1
cdr3_nt: TGCAGTGCACAGAGACAGGGGGGCGATGAGCAGTTCTTC
cdr3_aa: CSAQRQGGDEQFF

clone_size: few
v_call: TRBV28
j_call: TRBJ2-1
d_call: TRBD2
cdr3_nt: TGTGCCAGCAGTTTAAGAGGCCCCGTAGCGGGAGATGTGATTATGAATGAGCAGTTCTTC
cdr3_aa: CASSLRGPVAGDVIMNEQFF

clone_size: many
v_call: TRBV2
j_call: TRBJ2-1
d_call: .
cdr3_nt: TGTGCCAGCAGCCTCGACTTGAGCTCCTACAATGAGCAGTTCTTC
cdr3_aa: CASSLDLSSYNEQFF

clone_size: few
v_call: TRBV18
j_call: TRBJ2-1
d_call: TRBD1
cdr3_nt: TGTGCCAGCTCACCACCCCAGGGGGCGACCTACAATGAGCAGTTCTTC
cdr3_aa: CASSPPQGATYNEQFF

clone_size: .
v_call: TRBV20-1
j_call: TRBJ2-1
d_call: TRBD2
cdr3_nt: TGCAGTGCTAGAGATAGGACTAGCGGGAGGGCCTTTGAGCAGTTCTTC
cdr3_aa: CSARDRTSGRAFEQFF

clone_size: .
v_call: TRBV11-1
j_call: TRBJ2-7
d_call: TRBD2
cdr3_nt: TGTGCCAGCAGCTTCAGCGGGAAAACCTACGAGCAGTACTTC
cdr3_aa: CASSFSGKTYEQYF

clone_size: once
v_call: TRBV6-2/TRBV6-3
j_call: TRBJ2-4
d_call: .
cdr3_nt: TGTGCCAGCAGGGACCCGCGGGTAGCCAAAAACATTCAGTACTTC
cdr3_aa: CASRDPRVAKNIQYF

clone_size: few
v_call: TRBV20-1
j_call: TRBJ2-6
d_call: .
cdr3_nt: TGCAGTGCTCTTATTAACAACGTCCTGACTTTC
cdr3_aa: CSALINNVLTF

clone_size: .
v_call: TRBV24-1
j_call: TRBJ1-2
d_call: .
cdr3_nt: TGTGCCACCAGTGATTCCAGAGCTAACTATGGCTACACCTTC
cdr3_aa: CATSDSRANYGYTF

clone_size: many
v_call: TRBV12-3/TRBV12-4
j_call: TRBJ2-7
d_call: TRBD2
cdr3_nt: TGTGCCAGCAGACTAGCGGGACAAGGGGAGCAGTACTTC
cdr3_aa: CASRLAGQGEQYF

clone_size: .
v_call: TRBV27
j_call: TRBJ2-1
d_call: TRBD2
cdr3_nt: TGTGCCAGCAACGGCGGGGGGGGTTATGAGCAGTTCTTC
cdr3_aa: CASNGGGGYEQFF

clone_size: .
v_call: TRBV18
j_call: TRBJ1-3
d_call: TRBD1
cdr3_nt: TGTGCCAGCTCACCAGGGACAGTCTCTGGAAACACCATATATTTT
cdr3_aa: CASSPGTVSGNTIYF

clone_size: .
v_call: TRBV28
j_call: TRBJ2-1
d_call: TRBD2
cdr3_nt: TGTGCCAGCAGTATTAGCGGGAGGATGAATGAGCAGTTCTTC
cdr3_aa: CASSISGRMNEQFF

clone_size: .
v_call: TRBV28
j_call: TRBJ2-5
d_call: TRBD2
cdr3_nt: TGTGCCAGCGGGCTAGCGGGGCCACAAGAGACCCAGTACTTC
cdr3_aa: CASGLAGPQETQYF

clone_size: .
v_call: TRBV11-1
j_call: TRBJ2-5
d_call: .
cdr3_nt: TGTGCCAGCAGCTCCTCAGGCGTCTATCAAGAGACCCAGTACTTC
cdr3_aa: CASSSSGVYQETQYF

clone_size: .
v_call: TRBV20-1
j_call: TRBJ2-5
d_call: TRBD2
cdr3_nt: TGCAGTGCTAGTACTAGCGGGGGCATAGGAGAGACCCAGTACTTC
cdr3_aa: CSASTSGGIGETQYF

clone_size: .
v_call: TRBV20-1
j_call: TRBJ2-4
d_call: .
cdr3_nt: TGCAGTGCTAGTCCATCGGGTAGCGCCAAAAACATTCAGTACTTC
cdr3_aa: CSASPSGSAKNIQYF

clone_size: .
v_call: TRBV6-2/TRBV6-3
j_call: TRBJ2-7
d_call: TRBD1
cdr3_nt: TGTGCCAGCAGTTCCCCGGACAGGGGATTCTACGAGCAGTACTTC
cdr3_aa: CASSSPDRGFYEQYF

clone_size: .
v_call: TRBV28
j_call: TRBJ2-4
d_call: TRBD2
cdr3_nt: TGTGCCAGCAGTTTAGGGGGGGGTCCGACCTCTTCCAAAAACATTCAGTACTTC
cdr3_aa: CASSLGGGPTSSKNIQYF

clone_size: many
v_call: TRBV12-3/TRBV12-4
j_call: TRBJ2-3
d_call: .
cdr3_nt: TGTGCCAGCAGTGGGGAGGGCACAGATACGCAGTATTTT
cdr3_aa: CASSGEGTDTQYF

clone_size: .
v_call: TRBV29-1
j_call: TRBJ2-1
d_call: .
cdr3_nt: TGCAGCGTTTCCCGAGGGGGGGTACTCGGGGAGCAGTTCTTC
cdr3_aa: CSVSRGGVLGEQFF

clone_size: few
v_call: TRBV9
j_call: TRBJ2-1
d_call: TRBD2
cdr3_nt: TGTGCCAGCAGCGTAGGAGCGGGAAATTACAATGAGCAGTTCTTC
cdr3_aa: CASSVGAGNYNEQFF

clone_size: few
v_call: TRBV15
j_call: TRBJ2-3
d_call: .
cdr3_nt: TGTGCCACCAGCAGAGAATGCTGTAACGTAACCGGGGTAAAAGATACGCAGTATTTT
cdr3_aa: CATSRECCNVTGVKDTQYF

clone_size: .
v_call: TRBV3-1
j_call: TRBJ2-2
d_call: .
cdr3_nt: TGTGCCAGCAGCCAAGTTTTGCTATTGGACACCGGGGAGCTGTTTTTT
cdr3_aa: CASSQVLLLDTGELFF

clone_size: .
v_call: TRBV12-3/TRBV12-4
j_call: TRBJ2-5
d_call: .
cdr3_nt: TGTGCCAGCAACCGGGGGCAGGCTCAAGAGACCCAGTACTTC
cdr3_aa: CASNRGQAQETQYF

clone_size: few
v_call: TRBV27
j_call: TRBJ1-2
d_call: TRBD1
cdr3_nt: TGTGCCAGCAGTTTAAACAGGGGGGCCTATGGCTACACCTTC
cdr3_aa: CASSLNRGAYGYTF

clone_size: few
v_call: TRBV20-1
j_call: TRBJ2-3
d_call: TRBD2
cdr3_nt: TGCAGTGCTCCAGCTCCTAGCGGATCAGATACGCAGTATTTT
cdr3_aa: CSAPAPSGSDTQYF

clone_size: .
v_call: TRBV20-1
j_call: TRBJ2-7
d_call: .
cdr3_nt: TGCAGTGCTAGAGTCTTGCGGGACTCCTACGAGCAGTACTTC
cdr3_aa: CSARVLRDSYEQYF

clone_size: .
v_call: TRBV3-1
j_call: TRBJ2-7
d_call: .
cdr3_nt: TGTGCCAGCAGCCAAAATGGACCTTACGAGCAGTACTTC
cdr3_aa: CASSQNGPYEQYF

clone_size: .
v_call: TRBV15
j_call: TRBJ2-7
d_call: TRBD2
cdr3_nt: TGTGCCACCAGCAGAGACAGCACGGGACTAGCGGGAGGAGTTTTGGCCGAGCAGTACTTC
cdr3_aa: CATSRDSTGLAGGVLAEQYF

clone_size: .
v_call: TRBV5-6
j_call: TRBJ2-4
d_call: .
cdr3_nt: TGTGCCAGCAGCTCAAGCGCCTCGGATTACATTCAGTACTTC
cdr3_aa: CASSSSASDYIQYF

clone_size: many
v_call: TRBV7-2
j_call: TRBJ2-3
d_call: TRBD2
cdr3_nt: TGTGCCAGCAGCTTAGATTCGGAGGCGGGAGTGATCACAGATACGCAGTATTTT
cdr3_aa: CASSLDSEAGVITDTQYF

clone_size: few
v_call: TRBV5-1
j_call: TRBJ2-5
d_call: TRBD2
cdr3_nt: TGCGCCAGCAGCTTGACTAGCGGGGGTCAAGAGACCCAGTACTTC
cdr3_aa: CASSLTSGGQETQYF

clone_size: .
v_call: TRBV6-2/TRBV6-3
j_call: TRBJ2-1
d_call: TRBD2
cdr3_nt: TGTGCCAGCAGTTACGGCGGGGGGGCCATCAGTGAGCAGTTCTTC
cdr3_aa: CASSYGGGAISEQFF

clone_size: .
v_call: TRBV29-1
j_call: TRBJ2-2
d_call: .
cdr3_nt: TGCAGCGGGTTAGACCGCGAACTGGGCGGGGAGCTGTTTTTT
cdr3_aa: CSGLDRELGGELFF

clone_size: few
v_call: TRBV7-3
j_call: TRBJ2-3
d_call: .
cdr3_nt: TGTGCCAGCAGCCCGACTAGAGGGGGAGGTAGCACAGATACGCAGTATTTT
cdr3_aa: CASSPTRGGGSTDTQYF

clone_size: .
v_call: TRBV6-2/TRBV6-3
j_call: TRBJ2-1
d_call: .
cdr3_nt: TGTGCCAGCAGTTACCCGCGGGACAGAGACAATGAGCAGTTCTTC
cdr3_aa: CASSYPRDRDNEQFF